A selection of T cell receptor beta chains follows, all from one sample in a study of cytomegalovirus exposure and HLA in healthy donors. Generated by immunoSEQ multiplex PCR, the TCRdb table keeps only in-frame clones and is missing some. The table includes fewer than 90,000 clones, roughly 80% detected once. Sequenced sample: PBMCs. Source of these receptors: a woman between 18 and 29 years old in good health and CMV-seropositive. Each CDR3 is given with its conserved first and last residue. A D gene is named only where the DNA matches it firmly. Rows give clone size only sometimes, using once, few, many, or a class for an expanded clone.

J gene: TRBJ1-5; V gene: TRBV28; clone size: NA; D gene: TRBD1; CDR3 DNA: TGTGCCAGCACCTCAGGGGGGACTTATCAGCCCCAGCATTTT; CDR3 protein: CASTSGGTYQPQHF
J gene: TRBJ1-2; V gene: TRBV6-5; clone size: NA; D gene: TRBD1; CDR3 DNA: TGTGCCAGCAGTTACTCGAGGACAGGGGGCGGTCCTGGCTACACCTTC; CDR3 protein: CASSYSRTGGGPGYTF
J gene: TRBJ2-2; V gene: TRBV7-2; clone size: NA; D gene: NA; CDR3 DNA: TGTGCCAGCAGCGAAATCGGCATAGCGGTTGTCACCGGGGAGCTGTTTTTT; CDR3 protein: CASSEIGIAVVTGELFF
J gene: TRBJ2-1; V gene: TRBV30; clone size: NA; D gene: TRBD2; CDR3 DNA: TGTGCCTGGAGTGTTGGGACTAGCGGATACAATGAGCAGTTCTTC; CDR3 protein: CAWSVGTSGYNEQFF
J gene: TRBJ2-5; V gene: TRBV9; clone size: NA; D gene: NA; CDR3 DNA: TGTGCCAGCAGCGTAGGCGGGATGCAAGAGACCCAGTACTTC; CDR3 protein: CASSVGGMQETQYF
J gene: TRBJ2-2; V gene: TRBV5-5; clone size: NA; D gene: TRBD1; CDR3 DNA: TGTGCCAGCAGCTTCTCCGGGACAGGGGGCCCCATTAACACCGGGGAGCTGTTTTTT; CDR3 protein: CASSFSGTGGPINTGELFF
J gene: TRBJ1-2; V gene: TRBV7-9; clone size: NA; D gene: TRBD1; CDR3 DNA: TGTGCCAGCAGCTTTCCGTCCGGGACAGGGGCTAACTATGGCTACACCTTC; CDR3 protein: CASSFPSGTGANYGYTF
J gene: TRBJ1-4; V gene: TRBV28; clone size: NA; D gene: NA; CDR3 DNA: TGTGCCAGCAGCAGGGCTTCGAACCCTGAAAAACTGTTTTTT; CDR3 protein: CASSRASNPEKLFF
J gene: TRBJ2-6; V gene: TRBV5-1; clone size: NA; D gene: NA; CDR3 DNA: TGCGCCAGCAGCTTGCTTCGGGGGGCCAACGTCCTGACTTTC; CDR3 protein: CASSLLRGANVLTF
J gene: TRBJ2-1; V gene: TRBV28; clone size: NA; D gene: TRBD2; CDR3 DNA: TGTGCCAGCAGTTTATATCCTAGCGGGGGGGCCTTCGAGAATGAGCAGTTCTTC; CDR3 protein: CASSLYPSGGAFENEQFF
J gene: TRBJ2-7; V gene: TRBV27; clone size: NA; D gene: TRBD1; CDR3 DNA: TGTGCCAGCAGTTCGGGACAGAGGGCCTACGAGCAGTACTTC; CDR3 protein: CASSSGQRAYEQYF
J gene: TRBJ2-2; V gene: TRBV14; clone size: NA; D gene: NA; CDR3 DNA: TGTGCCAGCAGCCGAGCTTCGGGGGAAGCGAGGGAGCTGTTTTTT; CDR3 protein: CASSRASGEARELFF
J gene: TRBJ1-6; V gene: TRBV19; clone size: NA; D gene: TRBD1; CDR3 DNA: TGTGCCAGTAGCCCCCGACAGGGACTTATAACGTCGGATCGTAATTCACCCCTCCACTTT; CDR3 protein: CASSPRQGLITSDRNSPLHF
J gene: TRBJ2-7; V gene: TRBV28; clone size: once; D gene: TRBD2; CDR3 DNA: TGTGCCAGCAGTTTATTGGGGGGGGGCTCCTACGAGCAGTACTTC; CDR3 protein: CASSLLGGGSYEQYF
J gene: TRBJ2-7; V gene: TRBV7-9; clone size: NA; D gene: TRBD1; CDR3 DNA: TGTGCCAGCAGTTTCCCGGGACAGACCTCCTACGAGCAGTACTTC; CDR3 protein: CASSFPGQTSYEQYF
J gene: TRBJ2-5; V gene: TRBV6-6; clone size: NA; D gene: TRBD2; CDR3 DNA: TGTGCCAGCAGCCGCGCTAGCGGTCAAGAGACCCAGTACTTC; CDR3 protein: CASSRASGQETQYF
J gene: TRBJ2-3; V gene: TRBV2; clone size: NA; D gene: NA; CDR3 DNA: TGTGCCAGCACTTCCCAGACCCTAGAAGGTACGCAGTATTTT; CDR3 protein: CASTSQTLEGTQYF
J gene: TRBJ1-4; V gene: TRBV7-9; clone size: once; D gene: TRBD1; CDR3 DNA: TGTGCCAGCAGCCAACCCGGGACAGATAATGAAAAACTGTTTTTT; CDR3 protein: CASSQPGTDNEKLFF
J gene: TRBJ1-2; V gene: TRBV28; clone size: NA; D gene: NA; CDR3 DNA: TGTGCCAGCTCCTCACCCGGGGGGGTTTCGAGCTATGGCTACACCTTC; CDR3 protein: CASSSPGGVSSYGYTF
J gene: TRBJ2-7; V gene: TRBV27; clone size: NA; D gene: NA; CDR3 DNA: TGTGCCAGCAGTTTGGGCCTAGCAAAATACGAGCAGTACTTC; CDR3 protein: CASSLGLAKYEQYF
J gene: TRBJ2-5; V gene: TRBV4-2; clone size: NA; D gene: TRBD1; CDR3 DNA: TGTGCCAGCAGCCCCGGGACAGGGGACAAGACCCAGTACTTC; CDR3 protein: CASSPGTGDKTQYF
J gene: TRBJ2-3; V gene: TRBV5-1; clone size: NA; D gene: TRBD2; CDR3 DNA: TGCGCCAGCAGCTCTCGGACTAGCGGGGCCCGTGGAGATACGCAGTATTTT; CDR3 protein: CASSSRTSGARGDTQYF
J gene: TRBJ1-3; V gene: TRBV2; clone size: NA; D gene: NA; CDR3 DNA: TGTGCCACCGATAAGACGGGACTACTAAACACCATATATTTT; CDR3 protein: CATDKTGLLNTIYF
J gene: TRBJ1-5; V gene: TRBV2; clone size: NA; D gene: NA; CDR3 DNA: TGTGCCAGCCTTCTTAGTGATAGCAATCAGCCCCAGCATTTT; CDR3 protein: CASLLSDSNQPQHF
J gene: TRBJ1-2; V gene: TRBV19; clone size: NA; D gene: NA; CDR3 DNA: TGTGCCAGTGGAGGGGACTATGGCTACACCTTC; CDR3 protein: CASGGDYGYTF
J gene: TRBJ2-1; V gene: TRBV19; clone size: NA; D gene: NA; CDR3 DNA: TGTGCCAGTGGTCGAGACAGTTCCTACAATGAGCAGTTCTTC; CDR3 protein: CASGRDSSYNEQFF
J gene: TRBJ2-3; V gene: TRBV15; clone size: NA; D gene: TRBD1; CDR3 DNA: TGTGCCACCAGCAGGAGACAGGGGGCAGATACGCAGTATTTT; CDR3 protein: CATSRRQGADTQYF
J gene: TRBJ2-5; V gene: TRBV27; clone size: NA; D gene: NA; CDR3 DNA: TGTGCCAGCAGTTTACTAGGGACCCAGTACTTC; CDR3 protein: CASSLLGTQYF
J gene: TRBJ2-1; V gene: TRBV4-1; clone size: NA; D gene: TRBD2; CDR3 DNA: TGCGCCAGCAGCCAATACCAAGCGGGGGAAAACAATGAGCAGTTCTTC; CDR3 protein: CASSQYQAGENNEQFF
J gene: TRBJ1-2; V gene: TRBV6-6; clone size: NA; D gene: TRBD1; CDR3 DNA: TGTGCCAGCAGCCTCCGGGACAGCACCTATGGCTACACCTTC; CDR3 protein: CASSLRDSTYGYTF
J gene: TRBJ2-3; V gene: TRBV19; clone size: NA; D gene: TRBD2; CDR3 DNA: TGTGCCAGTAGTATGACAAGCGGGGGATCAGATACGCAGTATTTT; CDR3 protein: CASSMTSGGSDTQYF
J gene: TRBJ2-7; V gene: TRBV7-2; clone size: NA; D gene: NA; CDR3 DNA: TGTGCCAGCAGCTTGGACAGCTCCTACGAGCAGTACTTC; CDR3 protein: CASSLDSSYEQYF
J gene: TRBJ2-5; V gene: TRBV7-6; clone size: NA; D gene: TRBD2; CDR3 DNA: TGTGCCAGCAGCTTATTAGCGGGGGAACAAGAGACCCAGTACTTC; CDR3 protein: CASSLLAGEQETQYF
J gene: TRBJ2-7; V gene: TRBV5-1; clone size: NA; D gene: NA; CDR3 DNA: TGCGCCAGCAGCTTGGATGGCGGCTACGAGCAGTACTTC; CDR3 protein: CASSLDGGYEQYF
J gene: TRBJ2-5; V gene: TRBV28; clone size: NA; D gene: NA; CDR3 DNA: TGTGCCAGCGGGACCCCACAGGGTTGGGAGACCCAGTACTTC; CDR3 protein: CASGTPQGWETQYF
J gene: TRBJ2-7; V gene: TRBV7-8; clone size: NA; D gene: NA; CDR3 DNA: TGTGCCAGCAGCCGCCTCGGGTCCGAGCAGTACTTC; CDR3 protein: CASSRLGSEQYF
J gene: TRBJ2-7; V gene: TRBV28; clone size: NA; D gene: NA; CDR3 DNA: TGTGCCAGCAGTTTACCTACCCAGGGGACCTCCTCGGAGCAGTACTTC; CDR3 protein: CASSLPTQGTSSEQYF
J gene: TRBJ2-6; V gene: TRBV27; clone size: once; D gene: NA; CDR3 DNA: TGTGCCAGCAGTCAGGGTAGGGCCAACGTCCTGACTTTC; CDR3 protein: CASSQGRANVLTF
J gene: TRBJ1-2; V gene: TRBV30; clone size: NA; D gene: TRBD1; CDR3 DNA: TGTGCCTGGAGTGTACAAGGGGGCGCCAACTATGGCTACACCTTC; CDR3 protein: CAWSVQGGANYGYTF
J gene: TRBJ2-1; V gene: TRBV6-5; clone size: NA; D gene: TRBD2; CDR3 DNA: TGTGCCAGCACCCGACTAGCGTCCAATGAGCAGTTCTTC; CDR3 protein: CASTRLASNEQFF
J gene: TRBJ2-7; V gene: TRBV2; clone size: NA; D gene: NA; CDR3 DNA: TGTGCCAGCAGGGGAGAGTACGAGCAGTACTTC; CDR3 protein: CASRGEYEQYF
J gene: TRBJ2-1; V gene: TRBV7-7; clone size: NA; D gene: TRBD1; CDR3 DNA: TGTGCCAGCAGCTTAAGAACAGGGGGCTACAATGAGCAGTTCTTC; CDR3 protein: CASSLRTGGYNEQFF
J gene: TRBJ1-4; V gene: TRBV4-2; clone size: NA; D gene: TRBD1; CDR3 DNA: TGTGCCAGCAGCCAAAGCCGGGACAGCCGACCAACTAATGAAAAACTGTTTTTT; CDR3 protein: CASSQSRDSRPTNEKLFF
J gene: TRBJ2-3; V gene: TRBV15; clone size: NA; D gene: TRBD2; CDR3 DNA: TGTGCCACCAGCACACGACTAGCGGGGGACACAGATACGCAGTATTTT; CDR3 protein: CATSTRLAGDTDTQYF
J gene: TRBJ2-7; V gene: TRBV28; clone size: NA; D gene: TRBD2; CDR3 DNA: TGTGCCAGCAGGACTACTAGCGGGGGCTCCTACGAGCAGTACTTC; CDR3 protein: CASRTTSGGSYEQYF
J gene: TRBJ1-6; V gene: TRBV5-6; clone size: NA; D gene: NA; CDR3 DNA: TGTGCCAGCAGTCAGAATTATAATTCACCCCTCCACTTT; CDR3 protein: CASSQNYNSPLHF
J gene: TRBJ1-4; V gene: TRBV2; clone size: NA; D gene: NA; CDR3 DNA: TGTGCCAGCAGTGCTGAAGCTTCCTCGGGTGAAAAACTGTTTTTT; CDR3 protein: CASSAEASSGEKLFF
J gene: TRBJ1-4; V gene: TRBV6-1; clone size: NA; D gene: TRBD1; CDR3 DNA: TGTGCCAGCAGTGCGAACAGGGGGCTTGTCCTTGCAACTAATGAAAAACTGTTTTTT; CDR3 protein: CASSANRGLVLATNEKLFF
J gene: TRBJ2-5; V gene: TRBV18; clone size: NA; D gene: NA; CDR3 DNA: TGTGCCAGCTCGCCTGAGCAAGAGACCCAGTACTTC; CDR3 protein: CASSPEQETQYF
J gene: TRBJ2-2; V gene: TRBV19; clone size: once; D gene: TRBD2; CDR3 DNA: TGTGCCAGTAGAAGTAGCGGGGGAGCCAACACCGGGGAGCTGTTTTTT; CDR3 protein: CASRSSGGANTGELFF
J gene: TRBJ1-1; V gene: TRBV4-1; clone size: NA; D gene: NA; CDR3 DNA: TGCGCCAGCAGCCAAGACAACAGCCAGTATAGCACTGAAGCTTTCTTT; CDR3 protein: CASSQDNSQYSTEAFF
J gene: TRBJ2-7; V gene: TRBV27; clone size: NA; D gene: TRBD1; CDR3 DNA: TGTGCCAGCAGTCTCCGGGACAGGCACCACGAGCAGTACTTC; CDR3 protein: CASSLRDRHHEQYF
J gene: TRBJ1-3; V gene: TRBV18; clone size: NA; D gene: TRBD1; CDR3 DNA: TGTGCCAGCTCAGCCCAGGACAGGGGGTCTGGAAACACCATATATTTT; CDR3 protein: CASSAQDRGSGNTIYF
J gene: TRBJ1-3; V gene: TRBV2; clone size: NA; D gene: NA; CDR3 DNA: TGTGCCAGCAGTGGACAGTCGATCTCTGGAAACACCATATATTTT; CDR3 protein: CASSGQSISGNTIYF
J gene: TRBJ1-1; V gene: TRBV19; clone size: NA; D gene: TRBD1; CDR3 DNA: TGTGCCAGTAGTACGCAAAGACAGGGTCCCAACACTGAAGCTTTCTTT; CDR3 protein: CASSTQRQGPNTEAFF
J gene: TRBJ1-4; V gene: TRBV6-5; clone size: NA; D gene: TRBD1; CDR3 DNA: TGTGCCAGCAGTTACTCTAGGGGGCGAGGTTATGGAAAACTGTTTTTT; CDR3 protein: CASSYSRGRGYGKLFF
J gene: TRBJ2-5; V gene: TRBV28; clone size: NA; D gene: NA; CDR3 DNA: TGTGCCAGCAGTTTTCGGGGGTACCAAGAGACCCAGTACTTC; CDR3 protein: CASSFRGYQETQYF
J gene: TRBJ2-4; V gene: TRBV9; clone size: NA; D gene: TRBD2; CDR3 DNA: TGTGCCAGCAGCCCAACGACTAGCGGGGGGGGAAACATTCAGTACTTC; CDR3 protein: CASSPTTSGGGNIQYF
J gene: TRBJ2-7; V gene: TRBV6-5; clone size: NA; D gene: TRBD1; CDR3 DNA: TGTGCCAGCAGTTACAGCGACAGGGGTAATTACGAGCAGTACTTC; CDR3 protein: CASSYSDRGNYEQYF